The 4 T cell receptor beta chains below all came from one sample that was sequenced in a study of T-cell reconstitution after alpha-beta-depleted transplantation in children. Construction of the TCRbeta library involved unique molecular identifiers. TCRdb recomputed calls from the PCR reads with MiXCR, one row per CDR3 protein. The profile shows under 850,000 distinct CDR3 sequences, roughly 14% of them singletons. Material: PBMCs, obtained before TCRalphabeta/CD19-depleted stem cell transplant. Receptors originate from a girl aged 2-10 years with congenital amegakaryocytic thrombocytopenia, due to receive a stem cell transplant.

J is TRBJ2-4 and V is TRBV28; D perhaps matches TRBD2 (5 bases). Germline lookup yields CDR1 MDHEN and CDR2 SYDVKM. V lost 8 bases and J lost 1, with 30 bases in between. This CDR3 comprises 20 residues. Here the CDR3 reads CASLYKLLRAIRLAKNIQYF. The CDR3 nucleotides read TGTGCCAGCCTCTACAAGTTGTTGAGGGCCATCCGGTTGGCCAAAAACATTCAGTACTTC.

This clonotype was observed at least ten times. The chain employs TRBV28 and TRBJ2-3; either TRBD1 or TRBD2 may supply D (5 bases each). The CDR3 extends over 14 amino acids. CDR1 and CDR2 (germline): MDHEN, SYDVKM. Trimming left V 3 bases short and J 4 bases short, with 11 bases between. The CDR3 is CASSLGPGPDTQYF. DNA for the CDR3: TGTGCCAGCAGTTTGGGTCCGGGGCCAGATACGCAGTATTTT.

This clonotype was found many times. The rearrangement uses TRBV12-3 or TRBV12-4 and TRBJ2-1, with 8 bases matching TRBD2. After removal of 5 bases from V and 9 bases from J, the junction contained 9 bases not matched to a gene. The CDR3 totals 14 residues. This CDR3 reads CASSPRTSSSEQFF. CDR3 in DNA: TGTGCCAGCAGTCCGAGGACTAGCTCAAGTGAGCAGTTCTTC.

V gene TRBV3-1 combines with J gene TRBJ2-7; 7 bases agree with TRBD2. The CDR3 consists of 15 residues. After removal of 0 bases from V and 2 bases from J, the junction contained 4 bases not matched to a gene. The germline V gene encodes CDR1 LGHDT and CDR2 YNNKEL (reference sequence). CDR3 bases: TGTGCCAGCAGCCAAGATCTAGCGGCAACCTACGAGCAGTACTTC. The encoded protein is CASSQDLAATYEQYF.